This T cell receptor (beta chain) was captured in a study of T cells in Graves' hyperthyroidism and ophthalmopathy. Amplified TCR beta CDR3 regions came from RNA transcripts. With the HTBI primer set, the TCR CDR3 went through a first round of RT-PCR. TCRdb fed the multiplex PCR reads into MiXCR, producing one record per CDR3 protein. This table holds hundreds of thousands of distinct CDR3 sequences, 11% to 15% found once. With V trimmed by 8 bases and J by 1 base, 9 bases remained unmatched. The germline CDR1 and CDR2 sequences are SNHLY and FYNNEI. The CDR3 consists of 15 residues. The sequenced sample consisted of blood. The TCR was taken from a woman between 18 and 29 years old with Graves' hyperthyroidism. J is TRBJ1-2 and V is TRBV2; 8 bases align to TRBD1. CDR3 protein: CASSGQAPFNYGYTF. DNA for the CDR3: TGTGCCAGCTCGGGACAGGCGCCTTTTAACTATGGCTACACCTTC.